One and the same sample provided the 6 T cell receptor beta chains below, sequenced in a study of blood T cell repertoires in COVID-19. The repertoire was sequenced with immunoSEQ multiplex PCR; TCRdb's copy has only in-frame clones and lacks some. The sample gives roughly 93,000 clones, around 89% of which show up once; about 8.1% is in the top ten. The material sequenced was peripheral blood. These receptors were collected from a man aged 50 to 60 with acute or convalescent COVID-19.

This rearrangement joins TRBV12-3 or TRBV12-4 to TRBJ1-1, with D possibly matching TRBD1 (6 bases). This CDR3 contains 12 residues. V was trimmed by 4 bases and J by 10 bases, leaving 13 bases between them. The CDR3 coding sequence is TGTGCCAGCAGTTCACAAACAGGGAGAGCTTTCTTT. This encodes CASSSQTGRAFF.

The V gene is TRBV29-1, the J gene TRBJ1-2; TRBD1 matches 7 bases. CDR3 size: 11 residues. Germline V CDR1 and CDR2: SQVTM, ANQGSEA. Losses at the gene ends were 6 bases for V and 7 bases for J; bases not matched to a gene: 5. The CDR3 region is CSVAGQLGYTF. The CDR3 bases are TGCAGCGTCGCGGGACAGCTTGGCTACACCTTC.

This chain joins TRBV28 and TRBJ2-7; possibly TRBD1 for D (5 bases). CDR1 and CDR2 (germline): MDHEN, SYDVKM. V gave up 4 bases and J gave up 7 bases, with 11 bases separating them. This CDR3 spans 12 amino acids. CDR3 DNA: TGTGCCAGCAGTTCCACAGGTGAGGAGCAGTACGTC. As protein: CASSSTGEEQYV.

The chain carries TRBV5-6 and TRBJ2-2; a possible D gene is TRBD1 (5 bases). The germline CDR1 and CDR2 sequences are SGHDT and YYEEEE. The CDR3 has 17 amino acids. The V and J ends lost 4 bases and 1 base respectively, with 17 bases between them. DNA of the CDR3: TGTGCCAGCAGCCCATCATGGACACCATGGAACACCGGGGAGCTGTTTTTT. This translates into CASSPSWTPWNTGELFF.

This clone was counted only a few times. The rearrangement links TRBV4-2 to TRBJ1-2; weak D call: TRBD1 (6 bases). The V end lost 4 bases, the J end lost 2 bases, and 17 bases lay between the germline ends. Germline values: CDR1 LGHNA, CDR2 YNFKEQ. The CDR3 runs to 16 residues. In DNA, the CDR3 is TGTGCCAGCAGCCCCGACAACAGGGTCCCCAACTATGGCTACACCTTC. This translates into CASSPDNRVPNYGYTF.

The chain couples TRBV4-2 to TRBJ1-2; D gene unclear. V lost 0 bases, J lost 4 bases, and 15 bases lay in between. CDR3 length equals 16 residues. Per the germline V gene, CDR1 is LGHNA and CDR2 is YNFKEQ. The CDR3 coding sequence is TGTGCCAGCAGCCAAGATCAGCGGTCGATTCGCTATGGCTACACCTTC. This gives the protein CASSQDQRSIRYGYTF.